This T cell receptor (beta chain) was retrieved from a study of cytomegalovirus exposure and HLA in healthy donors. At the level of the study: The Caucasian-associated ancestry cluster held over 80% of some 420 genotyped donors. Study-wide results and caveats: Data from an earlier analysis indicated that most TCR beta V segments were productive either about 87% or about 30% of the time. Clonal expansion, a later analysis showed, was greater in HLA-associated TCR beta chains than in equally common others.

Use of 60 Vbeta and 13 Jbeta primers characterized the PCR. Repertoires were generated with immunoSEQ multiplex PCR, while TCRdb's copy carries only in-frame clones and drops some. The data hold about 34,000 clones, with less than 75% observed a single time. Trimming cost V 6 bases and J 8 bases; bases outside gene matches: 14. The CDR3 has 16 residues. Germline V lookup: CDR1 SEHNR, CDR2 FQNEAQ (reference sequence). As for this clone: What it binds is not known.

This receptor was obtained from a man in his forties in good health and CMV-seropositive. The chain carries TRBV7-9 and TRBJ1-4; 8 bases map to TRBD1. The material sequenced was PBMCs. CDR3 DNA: TGTGCCAGCAGTTTAAATATCCGGACAGGGAGCGAAAAACTGTTTTTT. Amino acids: CASSLNIRTGSEKLFF.